The T cell receptor (beta chain) described here comes from a study of Ad26.COV2.S vaccination and SARS-CoV-2 variants. Treatment denoted: approximately 18 received Ad26.COV2.S at low or high dose, single or two shots; 5 received placebo; per-sample allocation not given. Each sample was drawn 63 days after the first injection (of vaccine or placebo). Assay used: immunoSEQ multiplex PCR; TCRdb lists only in-frame clones, some missing. The table lists about 460,000 clones, around 89% of them singletons. V lost 1 base and J lost 5; bases outside the gene matches: 1. Germline V gene lookup returns CDR1 GTSNPN and CDR2 SVGIG (reference sequence). The CDR3 has 12 residues.

Sample: peripheral blood, taken in a trial of Ad26.COV2.S vaccine versus placebo. The chain links TRBV30 to TRBJ2-5; 7 nucleotides line up with TRBD1. The source of this sequence is a person aged 18-60 years who received the Ad26.COV2.S COVID-19 vaccine or a placebo. CDR3 in amino acids: CAWSARGETQYF. For the CDR3, the DNA is TGTGCCTGGAGTGCCAGGGGGGAGACCCAGTACTTC.